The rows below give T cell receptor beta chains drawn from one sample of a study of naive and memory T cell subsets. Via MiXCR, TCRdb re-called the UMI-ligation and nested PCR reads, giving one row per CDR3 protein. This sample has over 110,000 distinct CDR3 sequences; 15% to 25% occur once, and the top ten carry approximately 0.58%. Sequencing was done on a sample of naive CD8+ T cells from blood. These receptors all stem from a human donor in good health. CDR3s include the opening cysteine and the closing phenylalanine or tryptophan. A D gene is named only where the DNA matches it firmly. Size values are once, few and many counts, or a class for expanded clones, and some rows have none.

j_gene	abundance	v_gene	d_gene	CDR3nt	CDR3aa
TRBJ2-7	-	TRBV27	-	TGTGCCAGCAGGCTAGGGGGAAACGAGCAGTACTTC	CASRLGGNEQYF
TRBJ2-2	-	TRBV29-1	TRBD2	TGCAGCGTTGGGGGCGGGGTTGGGGCTAGCGGAACCCTGAACACCGGGGAGCTGTTTTTT	CSVGGGVGASGTLNTGELFF
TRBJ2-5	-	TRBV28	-	TGTGCCAGCAGTTTCGGCAGTTTTGAGACCCAGTACTTC	CASSFGSFETQYF
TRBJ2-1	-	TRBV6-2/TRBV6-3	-	TGTGCCAGCAGTCCTGTGATGGGTCAGGGTGAGCAGTTCTTC	CASSPVMGQGEQFF
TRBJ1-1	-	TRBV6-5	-	TGTGCCAGCAGTCCGGGCGACACTGAAGCTTTCTTT	CASSPGDTEAFF
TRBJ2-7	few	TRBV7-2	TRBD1	TGTGCCAGCAGCTTACCCATGGACAGGGGTGGCTACGAGCAGTACTTC	CASSLPMDRGGYEQYF
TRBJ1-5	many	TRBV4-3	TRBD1	TGCGCCAGCAGCCAAGAGGACAGGGCAGATCAGCCCCAGCATTTT	CASSQEDRADQPQHF
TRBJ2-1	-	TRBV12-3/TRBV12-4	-	TGTGCCAGCGTCGACGGGACAAGCTCCTACAATGAGCAGTTCTTC	CASVDGTSSYNEQFF
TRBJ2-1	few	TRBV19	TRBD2	TGTGCCAGTAGTATAGATCCGCGGGAGGGCCTCAACAATGAGCAGTTCTTC	CASSIDPREGLNNEQFF
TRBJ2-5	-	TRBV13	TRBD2	TGTGCCAGCAGCTACGCGGGGGGTCAAGAGACCCAGTACTTC	CASSYAGGQETQYF
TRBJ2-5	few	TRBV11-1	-	TGTGCCAGCAGCCTAGCACCCTTCGCAGAGACCCAGTACTTC	CASSLAPFAETQYF
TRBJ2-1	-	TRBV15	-	TGTGCCACCACGCACCCGGGAAGTGAGCAGTTCTTC	CATTHPGSEQFF
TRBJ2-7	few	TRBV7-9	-	TGTGCCAGCAGCTTATTGGGCGGGCCAGACTACGAGCAGTACTTC	CASSLLGGPDYEQYF
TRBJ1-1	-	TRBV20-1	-	TGCAGTGCTAGGAGCTGGGTTTTGAGTGTTGAAGCTTTCTTT	CSARSWVLSVEAFF
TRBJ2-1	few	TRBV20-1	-	TGCAGTTCAATGACCGGGTCAGGGGGGAGCTCCTACAATGAGCAGTTCTTC	CSSMTGSGGSSYNEQFF
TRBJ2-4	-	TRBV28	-	TGTGCCAGCAGTTTAACCCCTCAAGGGGCGGCGGGCAAAAACATTCAGTACTTC	CASSLTPQGAAGKNIQYF
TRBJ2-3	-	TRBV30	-	TGTGCCTGGAGTGTACGGCGGAGGGAAGATACGCAGTATTTT	CAWSVRRREDTQYF
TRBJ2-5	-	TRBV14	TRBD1	TGTGCCAGCAGCCCGGGGACAGGGGGCCCACAAGAGACCCAGTACTTC	CASSPGTGGPQETQYF
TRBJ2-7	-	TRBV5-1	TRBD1	TGCGCCAGCAGCTTCCGACAGGGATCCCACGAGCAGTACTTC	CASSFRQGSHEQYF
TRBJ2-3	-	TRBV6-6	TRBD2	TGTGCCAGCAGTTACCGAGCGGGAGAGGCGGTAGATACGCAGTATTTT	CASSYRAGEAVDTQYF
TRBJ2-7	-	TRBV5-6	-	TGTGCCAGCAGCTTTGGGGGGCCCTCCATCGAGCAGTACTTC	CASSFGGPSIEQYF
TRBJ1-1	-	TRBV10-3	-	TGTGCCATCAGTTTATCGGGGGGAGTGAACACTGAAGCTTTCTTT	CAISLSGGVNTEAFF
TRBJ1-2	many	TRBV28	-	TGTGCCAGCAGTTTGCAGCGAGGCTCCGATTATGGCTACACCTTC	CASSLQRGSDYGYTF
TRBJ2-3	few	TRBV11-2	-	TGTGCCAGCAGCTTAGATGCTACTAGCACAGATACGCAGTATTTT	CASSLDATSTDTQYF
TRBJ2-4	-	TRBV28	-	TGTGCCAGCACCCTAATCGAGGGGGACATTCAGTACTTC	CASTLIEGDIQYF
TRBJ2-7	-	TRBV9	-	TGTGCCAGCAGCGTTTCGGGACATGAAACCTACGAGCAGTACTTC	CASSVSGHETYEQYF
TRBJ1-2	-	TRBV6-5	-	TGTGCCAGCAGTCTTTCCGGGGCCGACTATGGCTACACCTTC	CASSLSGADYGYTF
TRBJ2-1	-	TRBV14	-	TGTGCCAGCAGCCAAGGCACCCTTGTCAGTAATGAGCAGTTCTTC	CASSQGTLVSNEQFF
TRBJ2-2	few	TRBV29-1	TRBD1	TGCAGCGTTGACACAGGGGGCATCACCGGGGAGCTGTTTTTT	CSVDTGGITGELFF
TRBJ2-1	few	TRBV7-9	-	TGTGCCAGCTTAGGAGTTGACTACAATGAGCAGTTCTTC	CASLGVDYNEQFF
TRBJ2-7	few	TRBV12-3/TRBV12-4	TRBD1	TGTGCCAGCAAAGACAGGGGTGGCTACGAGCAGTACTTC	CASKDRGGYEQYF
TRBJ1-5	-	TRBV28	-	TGTGCCAGCAGTTTTCTAGCGGGACACGGGGGGCCCCAGCATTTT	CASSFLAGHGGPQHF